The rows below give T cell receptor beta chains drawn from one sample of a study of blood T cells in healthy people across ages. TCRdb fed the 5' RACE reads into MiXCR, producing one record per CDR3 protein. There are some 1.8 million distinct CDR3 sequences in the sample; about two fifths occur only once, and 23% lies in the top ten. Sequencing was carried out using blood. Source of these receptors: a human donor in good health. Both conserved end residues are part of each CDR3. D genes are given only for firm matches. Clone size appears in some rows only: once, few, many, or a class for an expanded clone.

few	NA	TRBJ1-2	TRBV20-1	CSAIPGDYGYTF	TGCAGTGCTATTCCGGGGGACTATGGCTACACCTTC
many	TRBD1	TRBJ2-7	TRBV10-3	CAISDRGNEQYF	TGTGCCATCAGTGACAGGGGGAACGAGCAGTACTTC
NA	TRBD1	TRBJ2-5	TRBV4-3	CASGIRTGEETQYF	TGCGCCAGCGGCATACGGACAGGGGAGGAGACCCAGTACTTC
NA	TRBD1	TRBJ2-7	TRBV4-1	CASTQTGTGGDTYEQYF	TGCGCCAGCACCCAAACCGGGACAGGGGGCGATACCTACGAGCAGTACTTC
NA	NA	TRBJ1-4	TRBV7-9	CASSTYSHRGPEKLFF	TGTGCCAGTAGCACCTACTCACACAGAGGACCTGAAAAACTGTTTTTT
NA	NA	TRBJ2-5	TRBV7-3	CASSLGGTVQETQYF	TGTGCCAGCAGCTTAGGAGGGACAGTCCAAGAGACCCAGTACTTC
few	NA	TRBJ1-5	TRBV10-3	CAISESYQPQHF	TGTGCCATCAGTGAGTCTTATCAGCCCCAGCATTTT
NA	NA	TRBJ2-2	TRBV27	CASQRATGELFF	TGTGCCAGCCAGCGAGCTACCGGGGAGCTGTTTTTT
NA	TRBD1	TRBJ1-2	TRBV5-1	CASSSTGTGPYGYTF	TGCGCCAGCAGCTCCACCGGGACAGGCCCCTATGGCTACACCTTC
NA	NA	TRBJ1-1	TRBV5-1	CASSLEPEATEAFF	TGCGCCAGCAGCTTGGAGCCGGAAGCCACTGAAGCTTTCTTT
once	NA	TRBJ2-3	TRBV4-1	CASSQAFSRDTQYF	TGCGCCAGCAGCCAAGCATTCTCCCGAGATACGCAGTATTTT